Shown below are 16 T cell receptor beta chains from a single sample sequenced in a study of tumor-infiltrating lymphocytes in localized non-small cell lung cancer. Method: immunoSEQ multiplex PCR; TCRdb's copy keeps in-frame clones and lacks some. This sample has 20,000 to 25,000 clones; approximately 70% occur once, and the top ten carry around 15%. Sequences were obtained from lung tumor tissue. The source is a human donor with non-small cell lung cancer.

The table lists this clone with a count of one. This sequence joins TRBV29-1 and TRBJ2-5; possibly TRBD1 or TRBD2 for D (5 bases each). V was trimmed by 7 bases and J by 2 bases, leaving 14 bases between them. This CDR3 has 13 amino acids. Germline-derived CDR1 and CDR2 are SQVTM and ANQGSEA. CDR3 DNA sequence: TGCAGCGCCTGGAGGAACAGGCAAGAGACCCAGTACTTC. Its translation: CSAWRNRQETQYF.

The gene calls are TRBV29-1 and TRBJ1-1, with 11 nucleotides matching TRBD1. CDR1 and CDR2 (germline): SQVTM, ANQGSEA. The CDR3 is made up of 15 amino acids. The V gene end was trimmed by 0 bases and the J gene end by 6 bases; junction bases not matched to a gene: 6. The CDR3 reads CSVEDGTGGGAEAFF. The CDR3 region has the DNA TGCAGCGTTGAAGATGGGACAGGGGGAGGTGCTGAAGCTTTCTTT.

The chain combines TRBV6-5 with TRBJ2-7; D is unresolved. Germline V gene data show CDR1 as MNHEY and CDR2 as SVGAGI. Between the trimmed V and J ends, which lost 0 bases and 13 bases, there was a span of 16 bases. This CDR3 region has 13 residues. This chain's CDR3 is CASSYSTSTRVYF. The CDR3 nucleotides are TGTGCCAGCAGTTACTCAACTTCAACCCGGGTTTACTTC.

This chain joins TRBV19 and TRBJ1-3; D ambiguous. Trimming took off 6 bases at V and 0 bases at J, with 12 bases between the two ends. Per the germline V gene, CDR1 is LNHDA and CDR2 is SQIVND (reference sequence). The CDR3 covers 15 residues. In nucleotides, the CDR3 is TGTGCCAGTAGGTCGGGCCTTAGCTCTGGAAACACCATATATTTT. It encodes CASRSGLSSGNTIYF.

V usage is TRBV2 and J usage is TRBJ2-5, with D perhaps being TRBD1 or TRBD2 (5 bases each). V lost 3 bases and J 0 bases, leaving 17 bases between the germline ends. Per germline, CDR1 SNHLY and CDR2 FYNNEI. The CDR3 is 17 amino acids. The chain's CDR3 is CASSDAGWAEDQETQYF. The CDR3, as DNA: TGTGCCAGCAGTGATGCAGGGTGGGCGGAGGACCAAGAGACCCAGTACTTC. Full variable domain (missing parts from reference TRBV2 and TRBJ2-5): EPEVTQTPSHQVTQMGQEVILRCVPISNHLYFYWYRQILGQKVEFLVSFYNNEISEKSEIFDDQFSVERPDGSNFTLKIRSTKLEDSAMYFCASSDAGWAEDQETQYFGPGTRLLVL.

The chain employs TRBV6-6 and TRBJ2-3; 12 bases agree with TRBD2. This CDR3 is built from 14 residues. Germline lookup yields CDR1 MNHNY and CDR2 SVGAGI (reference sequence). V was pared by 7 bases and J by 6 bases, with 5 bases of the junction left unmatched. CDR3 nucleotide sequence: TGTGCCAGCACCCTAGCGGGAGGGCCGGATACGCAGTATTTT. Translating it yields CASTLAGGPDTQYF.

The rearrangement links TRBV6-1 to TRBJ2-3, with 9 bases that match TRBD2. Germline lookup yields CDR1 MNHNS and CDR2 SASEGT. The CDR3 runs 14 residues. The V and J ends lost 9 bases and 6 bases, in that order; junction bases with no gene match: 10. The DNA for the CDR3 is TGTGCCAGTGACCGAGCGGGAGGTGGGGATACGCAGTATTTT. This gives the protein CASDRAGGGDTQYF.

The chain has TRBV18 and TRBJ2-7; 8 bases are a match to TRBD1. The ends lost 3 bases at V and 7 bases at J; junction bases unmatched: 2. The CDR3 extends over 12 amino acids. CDR1 is KGHSH, CDR2 LQKENI, per germline. Written as DNA, the CDR3 is TGTGCCAGCTCACCGGACAGGGCGGAGCAGTACTTC. Translation gives CASSPDRAEQYF.

The V gene is TRBV12-5, the J gene TRBJ2-7; D ambiguous. The CDR3 sequence is 13 residues long. In germline, CDR1 is LGHNT, CDR2 FRNRAP. Trimming cost V 1 base and J 2 bases, with 6 bases left between them. The CDR3, as DNA: TGTGCTAGTGGTTTGGGCAGGCCCTACGAGCAGTACTTC. Translating gives CASGLGRPYEQYF.

This clone was counted a few times. The V and J genes are TRBV9 and TRBJ2-1; 12 nucleotides match TRBD2. The germline V gene encodes CDR1 SGDLS and CDR2 YYNGEE. This CDR3 comprises 15 residues. Trimming removed 1 base from V and 10 bases from J; junction bases left unmatched: 6. The CDR3, as DNA: TGTGCCAGCAGCGTAAGAGCTAGCGGGAGGGGCGAGCAGTTCTTC. This sequence encodes CASSVRASGRGEQFF.

This chain links TRBV6-1 with TRBJ1-1; tentative D call: TRBD1 (6 bases). This CDR3 region has 14 residues. Trimming removed 3 bases from V and 0 bases from J, with 8 bases in between. From germline, CDR1 is MNHNS and CDR2 SASEGT. CDR3 region: CASSEQGMNTEAFF. As DNA, the CDR3 is TGTGCCAGCAGTGAGCAGGGGATGAACACTGAAGCTTTCTTT.

The genes are TRBV7-3 and TRBJ1-1; 9 positions match TRBD1. Germline CDR1 reads SGHTA; CDR2 reads FQGTGA. The CDR3 is made up of 15 amino acids. The junction had 1 base not matched to a gene; V was cut back by 1 base and J by 1 base. The CDR3 DNA sequence: TGTGCCAGCAGCTTAATGGGACAGGGGAACACTGAAGCTTTCTTT. It specifies CASSLMGQGNTEAFF.

This chain links TRBV5-1 with TRBJ2-7; D is perhaps TRBD1 or TRBD2 (5 bases each). The V and J ends lost 2 bases and 3 bases respectively, with 9 bases between them. From germline, CDR1 is SGHRS and CDR2 YFSETQ. This CDR3 spans 13 amino acids. This chain's CDR3 is CASSFGTDYEQYF. CDR3 DNA: TGCGCCAGCAGCTTCGGGACGGACTACGAGCAGTACTTC. The whole variable domain, remainder taken from reference TRBV5-1 and TRBJ2-7, is KAGVTQTPRYLIKTRGQQVTLSCSPISGHRSVSWYQQTPGQGLQFLFEYFSETQRNKGNFPGRFSGRQFSNSRSEMNVSTLELGDSALYLCASSFGTDYEQYFGPGTRLTVT.

This rearrangement joins TRBV5-4 to TRBJ2-2; 7 positions match TRBD1. CDR3 size: 15 residues. Germline V gene sequence: CDR1 SGHNT, CDR2 YYREEE (reference sequence). V lost 4 bases, J lost 4 bases, and 7 bases stayed unmatched. CDR3 DNA sequence: TGTGCCAGCAGCCGGGACAGCCTAACCACCGGGGAGCTGTTTTTT. This codes for CASSRDSLTTGELFF.

The chain links TRBV28 to TRBJ2-7; perhaps TRBD2 as D (6 bases). Trimming left V 5 bases short and J 0 bases short, with 11 bases between. Germline lookup yields CDR1 MDHEN and CDR2 SYDVKM. There are 14 residues in the CDR3. CDR3: CASSGLPISYEQYF. The CDR3 bases are TGTGCCAGCAGTGGACTACCAATCTCCTACGAGCAGTACTTC.

The J gene is TRBJ2-5, the V gene TRBV19, with D possibly TRBD1 on 6 matching bases. CDR3 length: 16 residues. The V gene's germline CDR1 is LNHDA and CDR2 SQIVND (reference sequence). V lost 6 bases, J lost 1 base, and 18 bases lay in between. Written as DNA, the CDR3 is TGTGCCAGTAGCACCCGCGTGGGACACCGCCAAGAGACCCAGTACTTC. This sequence encodes CASSTRVGHRQETQYF. Drawing the rest from reference TRBV19 and TRBJ2-5, the complete variable domain is DGGITQSPKYLFRKEGQNVTLSCEQNLNHDAMYWYRQDPGQGLRLIYYSQIVNDFQKGDIAEGYSVSREKKESFPLTVTSAQKNPTAFYLCASSTRVGHRQETQYFGPGTRLLVL.